The 14 T cell receptor beta chains below come from one sample, sequenced in a study of shared clonotypes between healthy human individuals. Assay used: immunoSEQ multiplex PCR; TCRdb lists only in-frame clones, some missing. This table holds fewer than 1.8 million clones, 98% found once. Sequenced sample: naive CD4+ T cells sorted from blood. The subset here: CD45RA+ positively selected. These receptor sequences come from a man under 40 in good health.

The chain combines TRBV2 with TRBJ2-6, with 9 bases matching TRBD1. CDR1 and CDR2 from the germline V gene are SNHLY and FYNNEI. V lost 6 bases and J lost 2; bases outside the gene matches: 5. This CDR3 is 16 amino acids long. The CDR3 nucleotides read TGTGCCAGCAGGACTACAGGGGGCGCTGGGGCCAACGTCCTGACTTTC. This gives the protein CASRTTGGAGANVLTF. The full variable domain, rest sourced from reference TRBV2 and TRBJ2-6, is EPEVTQTPSHQVTQMGQEVILRCVPISNHLYFYWYRQILGQKVEFLVSFYNNEISEKSEIFDDQFSVERPDGSNFTLKIRSTKLEDSAMYFCASRTTGGAGANVLTFGAGSRLTVL.

This clone has a single count. V usage is TRBV28 and J usage is TRBJ2-4, with D perhaps matching TRBD2 (5 bases). CDR1 and CDR2 from the germline V gene are MDHEN and SYDVKM. The ends were cut back, 2 bases at V and 2 bases at J, with 10 bases in the middle. The CDR3 spans 15 residues. The CDR3 here is CASSLEGVTKNIQYF. The DNA of the CDR3 is TGTGCCAGCAGTTTAGAGGGAGTGACCAAAAACATTCAGTACTTC.

The rearrangement uses TRBV27 and TRBJ2-7, with TRBD2 matching over 10 bases. The CDR3 has 17 amino acids. Germline CDR1 and CDR2: MNHEY and SMNVEV (reference sequence). V trimming: 2 bases; J trimming: 5 bases; junction bases outside the gene matches: 12. CDR3 DNA: TGTGCCAGCAGTTTAGGAAGCGGGAGGGCCGTAAGTCACGAGCAGTACTTC. Protein sequence: CASSLGSGRAVSHEQYF.

V is TRBV25-1 and J is TRBJ2-5, with 9 bases that match TRBD1. This CDR3 region has 18 residues. The junction had 11 bases not matched to a gene; V was cut back by 2 bases and J by 1 base. Germline CDR1 reads MGHDK; CDR2 reads SYGVNS. The DNA of the CDR3 is TGTGCCAGCAGTGAACCCCGGACAGGGGTTTATGGCCAAGAGACCCAGTACTTC. Its protein is CASSEPRTGVYGQETQYF.

The rearrangement links TRBV19 to TRBJ1-1; D remains unclear. Germline CDR1 and CDR2: LNHDA and SQIVND (reference sequence). CDR3 length: 15 residues. V lost 4 bases and J 2 bases, leaving 14 bases between the germline ends. The DNA of the CDR3 is TGTGCCAGTAGTAAGGCGGCTTTGGACAACACTGAAGCTTTCTTT. Protein product: CASSKAALDNTEAFF.

The chain employs TRBV19 and TRBJ1-5; 9 bases agree with TRBD1. This CDR3 region has 18 residues. The germline CDR1 and CDR2 sequences are LNHDA and SQIVND (reference sequence). V was pared by 4 bases and J by 1 base, with 11 bases of the junction left unmatched. CDR3 bases: TGTGCCAGTAGTAGTATCCGGGACAGGGCTATCAGCAATCAGCCCCAGCATTTT. It codes for CASSSIRDRAISNQPQHF.

The rearrangement joins TRBV7-8 to TRBJ1-1, with D hard to call. Germline V gives CDR1 SGHVS, CDR2 FQNEAQ. Between the trimmed V and J ends, which lost 1 base and 0 bases, there was a span of 6 bases. This CDR3 comprises 14 residues. CDR3 DNA: TGTGCCAGCAGCTTAGTTTTGGTGAACACTGAAGCTTTCTTT. This gives the protein CASSLVLVNTEAFF.

As concerns this clone: The same CDR3 arises from other DNA sequences in this sample as well. This chain joins TRBV9 and TRBJ2-3; unclear D gene. The germline V and J ends were trimmed by 0 bases and 0 bases, with 5 bases remaining between them. CDR1 is SGDLS, CDR2 YYNGEE, per germline. CDR3 length equals 14 residues. The DNA for the CDR3 is TGTGCCAGCAGCGTAGATGCTAGCACAGATACGCAGTATTTT. It is translated as CASSVDASTDTQYF.

This chain uses TRBV7-6 with TRBJ2-7; 11 bases fit TRBD2. CDR1 and CDR2 from the germline V gene are SGHVS and FNYEAQ. V lost 4 bases and J lost 2; bases outside the gene matches: 19. This CDR3 region has 20 residues. The DNA for the CDR3 is TGTGCCAGCAGCTCTGGGACTAGCGGAAGGAGGGCCCGGGACCCCTACGAGCAGTACTTC. It is translated as CASSSGTSGRRARDPYEQYF.

The chain is built from TRBV28 and TRBJ2-7; 8 nucleotides agree with TRBD2. The CDR3 is 16 residues long. Per the germline V gene, CDR1 is MDHEN and CDR2 is SYDVKM. After removal of 7 bases from V and 1 base from J, the junction contained 12 bases not matched to a gene. CDR3 region: CASTPGGAAFSYEQYF. DNA of the CDR3: TGTGCCAGCACCCCGGGGGGGGCGGCTTTTTCCTACGAGCAGTACTTC.

This clone has more than one count but fewer than ten. Other DNA sequences within the sample encode an identical CDR3. The chain recombines TRBV5-1 with TRBJ2-7; the D is unclear. Trimming took 0 bases from V and 4 from J, leaving 5 bases between them. The CDR3 has 12 amino acids. CDR1 is SGHRS and CDR2 is YFSETQ in the germline V gene. The CDR3 sequence is CASSLDRYEQYF. CDR3 sequence (DNA): TGCGCCAGCAGCTTGGACAGATACGAGCAGTACTTC.

The J gene is TRBJ1-4, the V gene TRBV5-4, with 8 bases aligning to TRBD1. Germline V lookup: CDR1 SGHNT, CDR2 YYREEE (reference sequence). The CDR3 has 16 amino acids. V trimming: 3 bases; J trimming: 3 bases; junction bases outside the gene matches: 7. The CDR3 protein is CASSSRDRGSNEKLFF. CDR3 coding DNA: TGTGCCAGCAGCTCCCGAGACAGGGGCTCTAATGAAAAACTGTTTTTT.

The V and J genes are TRBV9 and TRBJ2-1, with 7 positions matching TRBD1. The V and J ends lost 0 bases and 6 bases, in that order; junction bases with no gene match: 9. This CDR3 is built from 16 residues. Germline lookup yields CDR1 SGDLS and CDR2 YYNGEE. This chain's CDR3 is CASSVATNPGGNEQFF. CDR3 in DNA: TGTGCCAGCAGCGTAGCCACTAATCCAGGGGGCAATGAGCAGTTCTTC.

This rearrangement joins TRBV10-3 to TRBJ2-1; either TRBD1 or TRBD2 may supply D (5 bases each). Per the germline V gene, CDR1 is ENHRY and CDR2 is SYGVKD. The CDR3 has 14 amino acids. The V end was cut by 9 bases, the J end by 6 bases, with 18 bases between. CDR3 nucleotides: TGTGCCATTCGCGCCGGGACCCCAGGCAATGAGCAGTTCTTC. Translated, it gives CAIRAGTPGNEQFF.